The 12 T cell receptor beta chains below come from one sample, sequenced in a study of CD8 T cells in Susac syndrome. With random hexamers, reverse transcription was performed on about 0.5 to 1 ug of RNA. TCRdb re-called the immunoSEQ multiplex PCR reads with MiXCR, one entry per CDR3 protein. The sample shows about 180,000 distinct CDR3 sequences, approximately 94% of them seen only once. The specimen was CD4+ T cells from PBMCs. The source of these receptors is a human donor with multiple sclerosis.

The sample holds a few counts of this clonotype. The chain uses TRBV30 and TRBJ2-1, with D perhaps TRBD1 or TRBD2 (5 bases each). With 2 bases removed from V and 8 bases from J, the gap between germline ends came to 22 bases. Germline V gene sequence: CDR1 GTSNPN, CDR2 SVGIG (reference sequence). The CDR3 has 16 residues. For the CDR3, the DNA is TGTGCCTGGAGTCCGTTGACGGGGCAAGGTAACCATGAGCAGTTCTTC. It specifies CAWSPLTGQGNHEQFF.

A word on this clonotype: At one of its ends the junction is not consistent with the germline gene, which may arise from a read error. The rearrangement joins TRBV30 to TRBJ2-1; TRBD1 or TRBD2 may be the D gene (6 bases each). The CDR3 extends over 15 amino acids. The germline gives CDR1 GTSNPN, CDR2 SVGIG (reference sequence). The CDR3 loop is CAWALGGLIYSEQFF. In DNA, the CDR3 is TGTGCCTGGGCCCTGGGGGGCCTCATATACAGTGAGCAGTTCTTC.

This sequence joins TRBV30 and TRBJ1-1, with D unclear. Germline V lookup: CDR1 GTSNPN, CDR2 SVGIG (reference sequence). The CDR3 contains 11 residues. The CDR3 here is CGASVGTEAFF. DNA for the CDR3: TGTGGTGCTTCGGTTGGGACTGAAGCTTTCTTT. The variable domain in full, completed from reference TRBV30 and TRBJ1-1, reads SQTIHQWPATLVQPVGSPLSLECTVEGTSNPNLYWYRQAAGRGLQLLFYSVGIGQISSEVPQNLSASRPQDRQFILSSKKLLLSDSGFYLCGASVGTEAFFGQGTRLTVV.

CDR3 sequence: CASSLGVQETQYF. Here the CDR3 DNA reads TGCGCCAGCAGCTTGGGAGTTCAAGAGACCCAGTACTTC. The chain joins TRBV5-1 to TRBJ2-5; D unclear. Germline CDR1 SGHRS, CDR2 YFSETQ. There are 13 residues in the CDR3. Trimming left V 0 bases short and J 2 bases short, with 5 bases between. The variable domain in full, with the rest retrieved from reference TRBV5-1 and TRBJ2-5, is KAGVTQTPRYLIKTRGQQVTLSCSPISGHRSVSWYQQTPGQGLQFLFEYFSETQRNKGNFPGRFSGRQFSNSRSEMNVSTLELGDSALYLCASSLGVQETQYFGPGTRLLVL.

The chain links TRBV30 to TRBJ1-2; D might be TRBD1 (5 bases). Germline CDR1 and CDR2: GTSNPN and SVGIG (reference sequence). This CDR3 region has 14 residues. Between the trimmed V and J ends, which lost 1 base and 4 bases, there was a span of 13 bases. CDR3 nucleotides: TGTGCCTGGAGTGCGCGTCGGGGGGGCTATGGCTACACCTTC. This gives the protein CAWSARRGGYGYTF.

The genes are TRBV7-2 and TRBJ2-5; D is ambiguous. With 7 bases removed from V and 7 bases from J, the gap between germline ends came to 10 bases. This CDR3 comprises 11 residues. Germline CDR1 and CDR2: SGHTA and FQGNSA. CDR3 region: CASTLGGTQYF. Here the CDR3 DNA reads TGTGCCAGCACCCTGGGCGGGACCCAGTACTTC. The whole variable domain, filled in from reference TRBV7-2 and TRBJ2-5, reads GAGVSQSPSNKVTEKGKDVELRCDPISGHTALYWYRQSLGQGLEFLIYFQGNSAPDKSGLPSDRFSAERTGGSVSTLTIQRTQQEDSAVYLCASTLGGTQYFGPGTRLLVL.

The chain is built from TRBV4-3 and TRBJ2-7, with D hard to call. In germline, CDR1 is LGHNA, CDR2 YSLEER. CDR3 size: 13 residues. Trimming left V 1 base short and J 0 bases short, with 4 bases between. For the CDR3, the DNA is TGCGCCAGCAGCCAAGGTGACTCCTACGAGCAGTACTTC. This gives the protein CASSQGDSYEQYF.

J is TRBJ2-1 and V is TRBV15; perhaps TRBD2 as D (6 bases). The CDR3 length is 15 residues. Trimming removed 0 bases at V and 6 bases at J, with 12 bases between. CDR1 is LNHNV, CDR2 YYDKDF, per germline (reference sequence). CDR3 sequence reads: CATSRDWGDLNEQFF. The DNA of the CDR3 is TGTGCCACCAGCAGAGATTGGGGGGACCTCAATGAGCAGTTCTTC.

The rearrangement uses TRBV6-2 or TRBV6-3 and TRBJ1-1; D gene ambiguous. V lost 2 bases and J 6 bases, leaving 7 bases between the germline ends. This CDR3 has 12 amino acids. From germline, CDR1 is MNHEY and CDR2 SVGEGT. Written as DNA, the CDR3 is TGTGCCAGCAGTTACCTTTCCTCTGAAGCTTTCTTT. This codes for CASSYLSSEAFF.

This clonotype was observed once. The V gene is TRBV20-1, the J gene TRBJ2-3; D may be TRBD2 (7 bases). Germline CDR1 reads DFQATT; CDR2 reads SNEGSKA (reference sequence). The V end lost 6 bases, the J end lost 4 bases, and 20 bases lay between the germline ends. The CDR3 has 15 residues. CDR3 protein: CSAGLGGPVADTQYF. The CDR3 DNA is TGCAGTGCCGGCCTCGGGGGGCCAGTGGCAGATACGCAGTATTTT.

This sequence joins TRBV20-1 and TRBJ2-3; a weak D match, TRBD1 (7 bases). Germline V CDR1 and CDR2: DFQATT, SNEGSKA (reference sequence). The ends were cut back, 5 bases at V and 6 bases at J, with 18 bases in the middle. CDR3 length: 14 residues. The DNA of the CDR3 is TGCAGTGCTCCCAGGGGGGCCGCGGAGGATACGCAGTATTTT. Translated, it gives CSAPRGAAEDTQYF.

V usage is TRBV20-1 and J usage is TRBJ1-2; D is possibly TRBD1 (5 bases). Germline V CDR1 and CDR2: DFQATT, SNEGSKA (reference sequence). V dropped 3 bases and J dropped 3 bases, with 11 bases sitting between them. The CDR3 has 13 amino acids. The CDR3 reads CSASAGGDYGYTF. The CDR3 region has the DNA TGCAGTGCTAGCGCGGGGGGAGACTATGGCTACACCTTC.